This TCR beta chain was captured by sequencing in a study of blood T cell repertoires in COVID-19. About the research overall: COVID-19 samples collected from the United States, Italy and Spain covered acute and convalescent phases. Sample material is recorded as cDNA or gDNA derived from T cells, B-cell-depleted T cells, or PBMCs.

Measured with immunoSEQ multiplex PCR; TCRdb has only the in-frame clones, and not every one. The sample shows about 34,000 clones, about nine tenths of them seen only once. The TCR sequence derives from a human donor with active COVID-19. The donor label of this sample is uncertain. Sequenced sample: peripheral blood.

The CDR3 nucleotides are TGTGCCAGCAGCCAAGAGGGCAGGGGAGATACGCAGTATTTT. Protein sequence: CASSQEGRGDTQYF. This chain links TRBV3-1 (or the pseudogene TRBV3-2) with TRBJ2-3, with a possible D match to TRBD1 (6 bases). CDR3 size: 14 residues. V lost 0 bases and J 5 bases, leaving 9 bases between the germline ends. The germline V gene has CDR1 LGHDT and CDR2 YNNKEL (reference sequence).